This entry features one TCR beta chain sequence. Its target is unknown. This entry is derived from a study of OX40 agonist ivuxolimab in advanced cancers. Study-level information: A diagnosis of hepatocellular carcinoma, melanoma, renal cell or head and neck cancer was present in dose-escalation patients. Patients with prior anti-PD-1, anti-PD-L1 or anti-CTLA-4 therapy were eligible; approximately 40% had some.

Study-wide results and caveats: On average, CD8+ T cells had more expanded clones than CD4+.

A history of autoimmune disease or systemic immunosuppression excluded patients. V lost 6 bases and J lost 7; bases outside the gene matches: 6. The CDR3 consists of 13 residues. The germline V gene encodes CDR1 MNHEY and CDR2 SMNVEV (reference sequence). Some clones are missing from TCRdb's copy, which holds only in-frame ones; the method was immunoSEQ multiplex PCR. The data contain about 88,000 clones, 70% to 85% of them singletons. The clonotype was recovered from an adult with an advanced solid tumor such as melanoma, head and neck, liver or kidney cancer. The rearrangement joins TRBV27 to TRBJ2-1; 7 bases line up with TRBD2. The sequencing used CD4+ or CD8+ T cells sorted from blood, collected in a trial of the OX40 agonist ivuxolimab. Written as DNA, the CDR3 is TGTGCCAGCAGCAGGGAGGGATGGAATGAGCAGTTCTTC. Its translation: CASSREGWNEQFF.